This T cell receptor beta chain was recorded in a study of blood T cell repertoires in COVID-19. Participants' own reports of clinical history determined their cohort assignment. Repertoires were generated with immunoSEQ multiplex PCR, while TCRdb's copy carries only in-frame clones and drops some. The sample contains about 160,000 clones, around four fifths of which appear only once. The specimen sequenced was PBMCs or T cells enriched from blood (not recorded which). This TCR was sampled from a woman aged 45-59 years in a cohort exposed to, infected with or recovered from COVID-19 (not recorded which).

The CDR3 loop is CASSPGVREGVNEQFF. The DNA of the CDR3 is TGTGCCAGCAGCCCTGGGGTGCGGGAGGGAGTGAATGAGCAGTTCTTC. This rearrangement joins TRBV9 to TRBJ2-1; 9 positions agree with TRBD2. The junction had 12 bases not matched to a gene; V was cut back by 4 bases and J by 7 bases. The CDR3 covers 16 residues. The germline V gene has CDR1 SGDLS and CDR2 YYNGEE.